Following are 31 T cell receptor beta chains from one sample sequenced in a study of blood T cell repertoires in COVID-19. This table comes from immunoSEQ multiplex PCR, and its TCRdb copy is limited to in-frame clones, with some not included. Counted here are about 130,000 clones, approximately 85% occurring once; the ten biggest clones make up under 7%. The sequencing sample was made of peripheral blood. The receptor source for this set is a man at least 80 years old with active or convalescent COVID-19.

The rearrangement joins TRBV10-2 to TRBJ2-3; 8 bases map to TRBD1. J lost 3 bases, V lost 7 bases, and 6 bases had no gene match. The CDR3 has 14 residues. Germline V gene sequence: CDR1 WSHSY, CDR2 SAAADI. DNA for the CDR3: TGCGCCAGCATAGGACAGGGAGCAACAGATACGCAGTATTTT. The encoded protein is CASIGQGATDTQYF.

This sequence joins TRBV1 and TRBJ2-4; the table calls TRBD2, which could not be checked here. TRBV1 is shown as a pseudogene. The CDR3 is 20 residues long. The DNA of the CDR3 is TGCACCAGCAGCCGCAACCAGCTAGCGGGGGGGCTCTGCGCCAAAAACATTCAGTACTTC. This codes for CTSSRNQLAGGLCAKNIQYF.

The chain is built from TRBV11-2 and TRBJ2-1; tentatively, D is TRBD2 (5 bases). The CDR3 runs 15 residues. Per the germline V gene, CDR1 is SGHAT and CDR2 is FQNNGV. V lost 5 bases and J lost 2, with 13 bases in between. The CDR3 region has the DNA TGTGCCAGCAGCCTTACTAGGGTCGCCTACAATGAGCAGTTCTTC. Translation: CASSLTRVAYNEQFF.

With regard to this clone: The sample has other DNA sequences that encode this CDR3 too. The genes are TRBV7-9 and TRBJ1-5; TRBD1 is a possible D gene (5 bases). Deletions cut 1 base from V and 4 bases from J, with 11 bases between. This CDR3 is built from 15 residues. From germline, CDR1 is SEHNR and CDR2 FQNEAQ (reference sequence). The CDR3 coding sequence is TGTGCCAGCAGCTTAGGTACAGGTGGAAATCAGCCCCAGCATTTT. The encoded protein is CASSLGTGGNQPQHF. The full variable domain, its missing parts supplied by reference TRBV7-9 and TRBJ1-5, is DTGVSQNPRHKITKRGQNVTFRCDPISEHNRLYWYRQTLGQGPEFLTYFQNEAQLEKSRLLSDRFSAERPKGSFSTLEIQRTEQGDSAMYLCASSLGTGGNQPQHFGDGTRLSIL.

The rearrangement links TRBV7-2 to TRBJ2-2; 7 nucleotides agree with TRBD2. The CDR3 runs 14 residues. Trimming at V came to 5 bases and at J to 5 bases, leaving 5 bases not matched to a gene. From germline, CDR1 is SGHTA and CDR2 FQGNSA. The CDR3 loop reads CASSGGRTTGELFF. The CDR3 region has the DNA TGTGCCAGCAGCGGCGGGAGAACGACCGGGGAGCTGTTTTTT.

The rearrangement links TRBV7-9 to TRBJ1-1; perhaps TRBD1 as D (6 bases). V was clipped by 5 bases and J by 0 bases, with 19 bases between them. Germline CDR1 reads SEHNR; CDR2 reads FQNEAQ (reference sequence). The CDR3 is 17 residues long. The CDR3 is CASSPRLSQGMNTEAFF. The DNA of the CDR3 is TGTGCCAGCAGCCCCAGACTCTCACAGGGCATGAACACTGAAGCTTTCTTT.

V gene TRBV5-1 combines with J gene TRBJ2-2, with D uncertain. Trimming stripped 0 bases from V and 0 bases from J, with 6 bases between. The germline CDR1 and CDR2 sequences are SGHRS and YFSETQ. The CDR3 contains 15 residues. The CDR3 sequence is CASSLVTTNTGELFF. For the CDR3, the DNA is TGCGCCAGCAGCTTGGTTACTACGAACACCGGGGAGCTGTTTTTT.

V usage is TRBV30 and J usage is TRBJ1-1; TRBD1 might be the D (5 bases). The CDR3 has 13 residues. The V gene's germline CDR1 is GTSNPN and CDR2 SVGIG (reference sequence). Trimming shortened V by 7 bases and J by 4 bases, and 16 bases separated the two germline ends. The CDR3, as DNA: TGTGCCTACTCTAATTTCGGGGGCACTGAAGCTTTCTTT. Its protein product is CAYSNFGGTEAFF. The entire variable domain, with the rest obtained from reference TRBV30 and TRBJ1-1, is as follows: SQTIHQWPATLVQPVGSPLSLECTVEGTSNPNLYWYRQAAGRGLQLLFYSVGIGQISSEVPQNLSASRPQDRQFILSSKKLLLSDSGFYLCAYSNFGGTEAFFGQGTRLTVV.

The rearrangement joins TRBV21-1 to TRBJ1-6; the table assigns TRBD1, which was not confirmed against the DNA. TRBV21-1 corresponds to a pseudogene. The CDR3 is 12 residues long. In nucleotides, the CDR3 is TGTCCCCTGACAGGGAGCAATTCACCCCTCCACTTT. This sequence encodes CPLTGSNSPLHF.

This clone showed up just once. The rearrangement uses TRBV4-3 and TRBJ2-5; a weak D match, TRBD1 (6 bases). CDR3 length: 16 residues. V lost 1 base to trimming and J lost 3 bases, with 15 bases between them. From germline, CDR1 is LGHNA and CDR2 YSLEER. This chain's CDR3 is CASSQGTGKGEETQYF. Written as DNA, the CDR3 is TGCGCCAGCAGCCAAGGCACAGGGAAAGGAGAAGAGACCCAGTACTTC.

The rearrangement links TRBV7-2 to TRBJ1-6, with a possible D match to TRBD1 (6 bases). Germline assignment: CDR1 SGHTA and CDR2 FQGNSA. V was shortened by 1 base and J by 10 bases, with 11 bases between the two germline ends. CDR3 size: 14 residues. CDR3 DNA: TGTGCCAGCAGCTTAGACAGGGTAGAGTCACCCCTCCACTTT. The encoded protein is CASSLDRVESPLHF.

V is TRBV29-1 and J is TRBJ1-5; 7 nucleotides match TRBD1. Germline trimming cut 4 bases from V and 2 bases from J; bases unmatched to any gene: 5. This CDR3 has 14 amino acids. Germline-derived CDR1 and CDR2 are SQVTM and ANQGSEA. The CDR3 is CSVGAGTGNQPQHF. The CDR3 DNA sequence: TGCAGCGTTGGGGCCGGGACAGGCAATCAGCCCCAGCATTTT.

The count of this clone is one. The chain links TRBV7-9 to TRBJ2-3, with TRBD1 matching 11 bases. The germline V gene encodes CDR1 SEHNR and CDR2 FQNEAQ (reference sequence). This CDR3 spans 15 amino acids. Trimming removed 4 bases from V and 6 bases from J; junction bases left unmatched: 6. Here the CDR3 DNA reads TGTGCCAGCAGCTCCCGGGACAGGGGGTCCGATACGCAGTATTTT. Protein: CASSSRDRGSDTQYF.

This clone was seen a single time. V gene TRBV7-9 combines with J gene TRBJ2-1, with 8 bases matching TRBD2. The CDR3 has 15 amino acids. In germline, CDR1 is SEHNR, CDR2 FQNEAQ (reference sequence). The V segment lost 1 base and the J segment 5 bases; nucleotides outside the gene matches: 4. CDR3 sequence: CASSLVGGRNNEQFF. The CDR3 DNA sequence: TGTGCCAGCAGCTTAGTGGGCGGGAGGAACAATGAGCAGTTCTTC.

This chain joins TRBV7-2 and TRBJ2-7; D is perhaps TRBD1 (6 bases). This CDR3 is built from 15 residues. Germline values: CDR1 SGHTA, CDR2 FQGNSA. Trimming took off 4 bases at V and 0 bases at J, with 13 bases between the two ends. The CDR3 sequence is CASSYEDRYSYEQYF. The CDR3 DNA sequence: TGTGCCAGCAGCTACGAGGACAGATACTCCTACGAGCAGTACTTC.

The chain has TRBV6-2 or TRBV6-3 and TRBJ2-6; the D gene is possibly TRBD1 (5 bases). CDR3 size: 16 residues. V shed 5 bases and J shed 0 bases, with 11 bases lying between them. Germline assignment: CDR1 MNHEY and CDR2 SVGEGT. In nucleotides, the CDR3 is TGTGCCAGCAGTGAGGACACTTTCTCTGGGGCCAACGTCCTGACTTTC. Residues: CASSEDTFSGANVLTF.

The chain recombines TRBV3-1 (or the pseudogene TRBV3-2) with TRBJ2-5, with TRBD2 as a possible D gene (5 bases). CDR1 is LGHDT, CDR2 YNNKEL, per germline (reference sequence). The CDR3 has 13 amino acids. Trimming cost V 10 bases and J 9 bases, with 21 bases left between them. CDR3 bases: TGTGCCACAATCGGGGTGGGTGTCATGGCCCAGTACTTC. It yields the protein CATIGVGVMAQYF.

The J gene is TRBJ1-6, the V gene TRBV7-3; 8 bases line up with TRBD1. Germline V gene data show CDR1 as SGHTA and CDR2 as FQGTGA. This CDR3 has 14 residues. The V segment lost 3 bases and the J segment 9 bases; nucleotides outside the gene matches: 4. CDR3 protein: CASSLDRVGSPLHF. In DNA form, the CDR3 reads TGTGCCAGCAGCTTGGACAGGGTTGGTTCACCCCTCCACTTT.

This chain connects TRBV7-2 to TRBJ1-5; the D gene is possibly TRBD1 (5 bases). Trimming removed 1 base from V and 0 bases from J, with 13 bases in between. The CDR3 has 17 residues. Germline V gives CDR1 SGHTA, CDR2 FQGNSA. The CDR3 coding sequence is TGTGCCAGCAGCTTAGTTAACAGCCAGGGTAGCAATCAGCCCCAGCATTTT. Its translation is CASSLVNSQGSNQPQHF.

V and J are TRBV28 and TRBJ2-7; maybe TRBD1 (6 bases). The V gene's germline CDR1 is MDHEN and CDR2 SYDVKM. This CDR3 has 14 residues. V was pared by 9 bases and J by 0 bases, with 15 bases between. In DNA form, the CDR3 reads TGTGCCAGTAAGGACAGTCGGCGCTCCTACGAGCAGTACTTC. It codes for CASKDSRRSYEQYF.

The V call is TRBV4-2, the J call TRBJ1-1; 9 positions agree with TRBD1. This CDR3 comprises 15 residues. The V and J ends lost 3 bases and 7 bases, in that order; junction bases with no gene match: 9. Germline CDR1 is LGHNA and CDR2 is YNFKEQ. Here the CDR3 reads CASSQGTGSGGEAFF. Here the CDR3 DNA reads TGTGCCAGCAGCCAGGGGACAGGGTCTGGTGGTGAAGCTTTCTTT.

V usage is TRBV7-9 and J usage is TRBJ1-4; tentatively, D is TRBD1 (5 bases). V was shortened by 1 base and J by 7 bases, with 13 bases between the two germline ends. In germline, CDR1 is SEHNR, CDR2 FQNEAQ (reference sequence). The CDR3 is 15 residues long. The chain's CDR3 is CASSLDQGYSEKLFF. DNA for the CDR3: TGTGCCAGCAGCTTAGACCAGGGATACAGTGAAAAACTGTTTTTT.

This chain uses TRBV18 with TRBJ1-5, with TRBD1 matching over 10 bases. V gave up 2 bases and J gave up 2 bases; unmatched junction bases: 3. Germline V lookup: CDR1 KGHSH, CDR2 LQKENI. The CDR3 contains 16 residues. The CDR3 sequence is CASSPDRGQGNQPQHF. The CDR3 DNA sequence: TGTGCCAGCTCACCAGACAGGGGGCAAGGCAATCAGCCCCAGCATTTT.

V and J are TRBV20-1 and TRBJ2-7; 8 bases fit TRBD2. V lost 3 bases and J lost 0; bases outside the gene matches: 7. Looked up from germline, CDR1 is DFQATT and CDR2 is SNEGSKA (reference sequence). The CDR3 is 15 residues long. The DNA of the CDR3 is TGCAGTGCTAGTAGAGGCGGGAGGAGCTCCTACGAGCAGTACTTC. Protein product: CSASRGGRSSYEQYF.

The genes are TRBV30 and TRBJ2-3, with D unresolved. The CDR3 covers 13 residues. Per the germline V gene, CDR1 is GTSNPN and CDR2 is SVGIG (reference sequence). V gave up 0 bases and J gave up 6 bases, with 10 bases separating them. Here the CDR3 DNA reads TGTGCCTGGAGTGTATCCCTTCTGGATACGCAGTATTTT. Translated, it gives CAWSVSLLDTQYF.

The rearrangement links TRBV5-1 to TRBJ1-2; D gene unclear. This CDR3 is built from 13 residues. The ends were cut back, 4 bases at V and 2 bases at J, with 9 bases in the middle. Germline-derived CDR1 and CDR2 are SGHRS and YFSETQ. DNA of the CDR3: TGCGCCAGCAGCCCCGCACAAAACTATGGCTACACCTTC. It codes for CASSPAQNYGYTF.

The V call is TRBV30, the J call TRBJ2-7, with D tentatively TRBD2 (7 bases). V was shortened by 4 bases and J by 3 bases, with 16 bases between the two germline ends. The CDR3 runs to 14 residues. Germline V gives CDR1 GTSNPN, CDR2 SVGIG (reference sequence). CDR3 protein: CAWTRGAGDYEQYF. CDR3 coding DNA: TGTGCCTGGACCCGGGGGGCAGGGGACTACGAGCAGTACTTC.

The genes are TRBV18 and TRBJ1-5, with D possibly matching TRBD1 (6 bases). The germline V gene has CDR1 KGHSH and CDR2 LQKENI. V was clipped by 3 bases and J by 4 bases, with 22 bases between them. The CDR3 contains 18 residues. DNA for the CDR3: TGTGCCAGCTCACCTCCGCGGACAGAAGGGAGAGGGAATCAGCCCCAGCATTTT. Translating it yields CASSPPRTEGRGNQPQHF. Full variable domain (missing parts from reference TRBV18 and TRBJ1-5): NAGVMQNPRHLVRRRGQEARLRCSPMKGHSHVYWYRQLPEEGLKFMVYLQKENIIDESGMPKERFSAEFPKEGPSILRIQQVVRGDSAAYFCASSPPRTEGRGNQPQHFGDGTRLSIL.

The CDR3 region is CASTQGPGSYEQYF. CDR3 DNA: TGTGCCAGTACCCAGGGGCCAGGGAGCTACGAGCAGTACTTC. The gene calls are TRBV19 and TRBJ2-7, with D perhaps TRBD1 (6 bases). Germline CDR1 and CDR2: LNHDA and SQIVND (reference sequence). This CDR3 is built from 14 residues. Trimming took 7 bases from V and 3 from J, leaving 16 bases between them.

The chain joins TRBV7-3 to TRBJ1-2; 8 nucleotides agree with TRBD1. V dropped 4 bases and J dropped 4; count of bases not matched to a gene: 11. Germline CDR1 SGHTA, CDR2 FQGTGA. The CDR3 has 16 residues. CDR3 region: CASSSSPRGLGYGYTF. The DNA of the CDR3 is TGTGCCAGCAGCTCCAGCCCCAGGGGGCTTGGCTATGGCTACACCTTC.

Here the CDR3 DNA reads TGTGCCAGCCGTGCTTCAGGAAGCTTCCAAGAGACCCAGTACTTC. This gives the protein CASRASGSFQETQYF. V usage is TRBV7-9 and J usage is TRBJ2-5; D is uncertain. The CDR3 is 15 residues long. Trimming pared 8 bases from V and 1 base from J, leaving 17 bases between. CDR1 SEHNR and CDR2 FQNEAQ come from the germline V gene (reference sequence). Supplemented by reference TRBV7-9 and TRBJ2-5, the full variable domain reads DTGVSQNPRHKITKRGQNVTFRCDPISEHNRLYWYRQTLGQGPEFLTYFQNEAQLEKSRLLSDRFSAERPKGSFSTLEIQRTEQGDSAMYLCASRASGSFQETQYFGPGTRLLVL.